This T cell receptor beta chain was retrieved from a study of cytomegalovirus exposure and HLA in healthy donors. Study summary: Roughly 180 million T cells yielded 120 million or so unique TCR beta sequences, as an earlier analysis found. Drawn from HLA-typed donors, 65 million to 100 million unique TCRs were held in an early data release.

CDR3 length equals 15 residues. Trimming shortened V by 6 bases and J by 2 bases, and 16 bases separated the two germline ends. Germline CDR1 and CDR2: SNHLY and FYNNEI. The study's findings and limits: CMV serostatus was the sole immune exposure data available.

With 60 Vbeta and 13 Jbeta primers, the PCR was carried out. Authors' processing steps: Some 9.9 million of 65 million to 95 million unique TCR beta chains were shared, per a later count. Sequenced by immunoSEQ multiplex PCR; TCRdb stores in-frame clones only, minus some. V and J calls and clone size come straight from that table; D and trimming were deduced from the DNA. The repertoire has more than 90,000 clones, about 86% of them found once; the top ten carry around 4.2%. Comment on this clone: As yet, its antigen is unknown.

J is TRBJ2-5 and V is TRBV2, with D possibly TRBD2 on 5 matching bases. The clonotype originates from a woman aged 70-85 years in good health and CMV-seropositive. Material: PBMCs. The CDR3 DNA reads TGTGCCAGCAGCGGCAGGACTGGGCCTCAAGAGACCCAGTACTTC. This translates into CASSGRTGPQETQYF.